This TCR beta chain was identified in a study of blood T cell repertoires in COVID-19. The CDR3 totals 14 residues. TCRdb's copy holds only in-frame clones and misses some; the assay was immunoSEQ multiplex PCR. The sample records more than 150,000 clones, approximately 86% being singletons. Material: peripheral blood. This sequence originates from a man in his forties or fifties with active or convalescent COVID-19. V gene TRBV21-1 combines with J gene TRBJ2-2; the table's D call, TRBD1, was not checked against the DNA. TRBV21-1 is a recognized pseudogene. This CDR3 is CASSTFRDTGELFF. CDR3 nucleotides: TGTGCCAGCAGCACCTTCAGGGACACCGGGGAGCTGTTTTTT.